Each of the 13 T cell receptor beta chains below was sequenced from the same sample in a study of blood T cell repertoires in COVID-19. The assay was immunoSEQ multiplex PCR, and TCRdb's table has in-frame clones only and misses some. The repertoire consists of about 26,000 clones, with nearly 90% occurring once and the leading ten covering about 11%. Sequenced input: peripheral blood. The receptors were sampled from a man between 65 and 79 years old with acute or convalescent COVID-19.

The chain has TRBV29-1 and TRBJ1-3, with D possibly matching TRBD1 (5 bases). The CDR3 spans 14 residues. The germline CDR1 and CDR2 sequences are SQVTM and ANQGSEA. V dropped 1 base and J dropped 2 bases, with 9 bases sitting between them. CDR3 sequence: CSVEGGRAGNTIYF. The CDR3 DNA is TGCAGCGTTGAAGGGGGCAGGGCTGGAAACACCATATATTTT.

The chain recombines TRBV24-1 with TRBJ2-3; 8 nucleotides match TRBD1. Germline trimming cut 7 bases from V and 1 base from J; bases unmatched to any gene: 6. The CDR3 consists of 15 residues. The V gene's germline CDR1 is KGHDR and CDR2 SFDVKD. In DNA, the CDR3 is TGTGCCACCAGCGCGCCGGACAGGGGCACAGATACGCAGTATTTT. This gives the protein CATSAPDRGTDTQYF.

The V call is TRBV3-1 (or the pseudogene TRBV3-2), the J call TRBJ2-7, with TRBD2 identical over 8 bases. The germline CDR1 and CDR2 sequences are LGHDT and YNNKEL (reference sequence). This CDR3 spans 14 amino acids. The trim removed 4 bases at V and 6 bases at J, leaving 8 bases unmatched. The CDR3: CASSLTGLGGEQYF. The CDR3 DNA follows: TGTGCCAGCAGCCTAACGGGACTAGGGGGCGAGCAGTACTTC.

This clone has just a few counts. The chain joins TRBV4-1 to TRBJ1-5; 7 bases match TRBD1. The CDR3 length is 15 residues. V was pared by 3 bases and J by 2 bases, with 4 bases of the junction left unmatched. The germline V gene encodes CDR1 MGHRA and CDR2 YSYEKL. The CDR3 nucleotides read TGCGCCAGCAGCCAGGACGACAGGGGCAATCAGCCCCAGCATTTT. Protein: CASSQDDRGNQPQHF.

The chain employs TRBV5-8 and TRBJ1-2, with 10 bases matching TRBD1. V shed 0 bases, J shed 3 bases, and the junction held 8 bases outside the gene matches. CDR1 is SGHTS, CDR2 YDEGEE, per germline. The CDR3 loop spans 17 amino acids. CDR3 protein: CASSLVLGQGIDYGYTF. CDR3 coding DNA: TGTGCCAGCAGCTTGGTCTTGGGACAGGGGATTGACTATGGCTACACCTTC. Drawing the rest from reference TRBV5-8 and TRBJ1-2, the complete variable domain is EAGVTQSPTHLIKTRGQQATLRCSPISGHTSVYWYQQALGLGLQFLLWYDEGEERNRGNFPPRFSGRQFPNYSSELNVNALELEDSALYLCASSLVLGQGIDYGYTFGSGTRLTVV.

This sequence joins TRBV7-2 and TRBJ2-2; 7 nucleotides agree with TRBD2. The trim removed 1 base at V and 1 base at J, leaving 9 bases unmatched. Germline CDR1 SGHTA, CDR2 FQGNSA. The CDR3 contains 18 residues. The CDR3: CASSLELLRELNTGELFF. CDR3 DNA sequence: TGTGCCAGCAGCTTAGAGCTTTTGCGGGAGTTGAACACCGGGGAGCTGTTTTTT.

The gene calls are TRBV7-2 and TRBJ2-1; D is unresolved. Between the trimmed V and J ends, which lost 2 bases and 4 bases, there was a span of 18 bases. The CDR3 consists of 17 residues. The germline V gene encodes CDR1 SGHTA and CDR2 FQGNSA. The CDR3 spells CASSLKDSWKKYNEQFF. CDR3 coding DNA: TGTGCCAGCAGCTTAAAAGACTCCTGGAAGAAATACAATGAGCAGTTCTTC. Combining the CDR3 with reference TRBV7-2 and TRBJ2-1 gives the whole variable domain GAGVSQSPSNKVTEKGKDVELRCDPISGHTALYWYRQSLGQGLEFLIYFQGNSAPDKSGLPSDRFSAERTGGSVSTLTIQRTQQEDSAVYLCASSLKDSWKKYNEQFFGPGTRLTVL.

This clone was detected once. V gene TRBV20-1 combines with J gene TRBJ1-1; D gene ambiguous. Trimming pared 3 bases from V and 1 base from J, leaving 9 bases between. Germline V gene sequence: CDR1 DFQATT, CDR2 SNEGSKA (reference sequence). This CDR3 is 13 amino acids long. CDR3 nucleotides: TGCAGTGCTAGTCAGGAACCGAACACTGAAGCTTTCTTT. Translating gives CSASQEPNTEAFF.

The chain links TRBV29-1 to TRBJ2-3; TRBD2 matches 12 bases. Germline CDR1 SQVTM, CDR2 ANQGSEA. The trim removed 5 bases at V and 3 bases at J, leaving 6 bases unmatched. The CDR3 sequence is 15 residues long. CDR3 DNA: TGCAGCGTTCAGGGGCTAGCGGGAGGGACAGATACGCAGTATTTT. As protein: CSVQGLAGGTDTQYF.

The genes are TRBV7-2 and TRBJ2-3, with 11 bases identical to TRBD2. CDR3 size: 18 residues. Trimming at V came to 2 bases and at J to 1 base, leaving 8 bases not matched to a gene. The germline V gene has CDR1 SGHTA and CDR2 FQGNSA. This CDR3 is CASSLSGTSGARTDTQYF. The CDR3 coding sequence is TGTGCCAGCAGCTTATCCGGGACTAGCGGAGCACGCACAGATACGCAGTATTTT.

The rearrangement joins TRBV5-8 to TRBJ1-4, with D possibly TRBD1 on 5 matching bases. V was shortened by 0 bases and J by 0 bases, with 9 bases between the two germline ends. CDR3 length equals 16 residues. In germline, CDR1 is SGHTS, CDR2 YDEGEE. This chain's CDR3 is CASSLGQFATNEKLFF. The CDR3 nucleotides are TGTGCCAGCAGCTTGGGACAGTTTGCAACTAATGAAAAACTGTTTTTT. Combining the CDR3 with reference TRBV5-8 and TRBJ1-4 gives the whole variable domain EAGVTQSPTHLIKTRGQQATLRCSPISGHTSVYWYQQALGLGLQFLLWYDEGEERNRGNFPPRFSGRQFPNYSSELNVNALELEDSALYLCASSLGQFATNEKLFFGSGTQLSVL.

CDR3 coding DNA: TGTGCCAGCAGCCAAAAGACACCCGGGACAGGGACTTCACCCCTCCACTTT. Translation: CASSQKTPGTGTSPLHF. This sequence joins TRBV13 and TRBJ1-6; 9 nucleotides align to TRBD1. The CDR3 loop spans 17 amino acids. Unmatched junction bases numbered 14, after V lost 5 bases and J lost 9 bases. Germline CDR1 and CDR2: PRHDT and FYEKMQ (reference sequence).

This clone was counted between two and nine times. The V gene is TRBV4-2, the J gene TRBJ2-1; 10 bases agree with TRBD2. Germline CDR1 and CDR2: LGHNA and YNFKEQ. V lost 0 bases and J lost 8; bases outside the gene matches: 7. This CDR3 is 16 amino acids long. DNA of the CDR3: TGTGCCAGCAGCCAAGATAACAGCGGGAGGGCACATGAGCAGTTCTTC. Its protein is CASSQDNSGRAHEQFF.